The source of this TCR beta chain is a study of T cell responses to AZD1222 COVID-19 vaccine. Study-level background: Recipients boosted at about 4 weeks or about 12 weeks are pooled. Study-wide points: Scientists sampled the repertoires only once the peak T cell response had passed. Among AZD1222 vaccinees, only 5 or 6 were seropositive at baseline. Donors skewed white British and female; clonal diversity was possibly underestimated.

Remarks on this clone: What it binds is unknown.

Only in-frame clones appear in the TCRdb table, and some are missing; sequencing was by immunoSEQ multiplex PCR. Among some 120,000 clones listed, roughly 87% were seen once. The CDR3 runs 14 residues. Per germline, CDR1 LGHNA and CDR2 YSLEER. V dropped 4 bases and J dropped 2 bases, with 12 bases sitting between them. The chain recombines TRBV4-3 with TRBJ2-7; TRBD2 might be the D (5 bases). The TCR sequence derives from an adult in good health. The starting material was peripheral blood, obtained on day 0 of AZD1222 vaccination. The CDR3 is CASSPHGRAYEQYF. For the CDR3, the DNA is TGCGCCAGCAGCCCACATGGGCGGGCCTACGAGCAGTACTTC.